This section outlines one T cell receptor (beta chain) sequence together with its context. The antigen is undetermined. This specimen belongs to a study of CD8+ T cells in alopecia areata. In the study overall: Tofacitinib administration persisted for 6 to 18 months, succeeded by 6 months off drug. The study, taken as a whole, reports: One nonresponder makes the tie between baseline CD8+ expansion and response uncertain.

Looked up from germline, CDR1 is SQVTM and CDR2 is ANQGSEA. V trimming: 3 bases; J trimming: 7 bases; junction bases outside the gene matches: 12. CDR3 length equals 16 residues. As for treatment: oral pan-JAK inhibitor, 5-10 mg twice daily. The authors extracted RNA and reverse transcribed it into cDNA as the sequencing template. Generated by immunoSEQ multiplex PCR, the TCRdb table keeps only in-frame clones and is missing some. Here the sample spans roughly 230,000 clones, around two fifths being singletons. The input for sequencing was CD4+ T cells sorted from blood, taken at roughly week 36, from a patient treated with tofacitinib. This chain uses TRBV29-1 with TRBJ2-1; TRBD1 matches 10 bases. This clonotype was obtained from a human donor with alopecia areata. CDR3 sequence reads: CSVEGWDRGVRNEQFF. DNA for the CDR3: TGCAGCGTTGAGGGATGGGACAGGGGCGTGCGGAATGAGCAGTTCTTC.